This T cell receptor (beta chain) originates from a study of shared clonotypes between healthy human individuals. Sequencing was performed with immunoSEQ multiplex PCR; in TCRdb, only in-frame clones are kept and a portion is missing. The sample shows 2 million to 2.5 million clones, 80% to 95% of them seen only once. CD4+ cells yielded CD45RA+ naive and CD45RA-negative memory subsets. The germline V gene has CDR1 MNHEY and CDR2 SVGAGI. The V end lost 4 bases, the J end lost 10 bases, and 16 bases lay between the germline ends. The CDR3 spans 14 residues. The sequence was collected from a man younger than 35 in good health. Some clones in this sample may be carry-over from other donors' samples. The chain combines TRBV6-5 with TRBJ1-4; TRBD1 might be the D (5 bases). Material for sequencing was naive CD4+ T cells from PBMCs. The subset was: CD45RA+ positively selected. For the CDR3, the DNA is TGTGCCAGCAGTTCCCCCGGGGCCATGGGAAAACTGTTTTTT. Its translation is CASSSPGAMGKLFF.